These 23 T cell receptor beta chains came from one sample sequenced in a study of T cell changes during pregnancy in multiple sclerosis. Assay used: immunoSEQ multiplex PCR; TCRdb lists only in-frame clones, some missing. The data contain around 69,000 clones, roughly 90% of them singletons. Sequenced material: peripheral blood, taken in the first trimester of pregnancy. The receptors derive from a female donor with multiple sclerosis, enrolled in a pregnancy study.

The chain is built from TRBV7-9 and TRBJ2-7; D is perhaps TRBD2 (7 bases). The V end was cut by 5 bases, the J end by 6 bases, with 23 bases between. Germline V gives CDR1 SEHNR, CDR2 FQNEAQ (reference sequence). The CDR3 is made up of 16 amino acids. The CDR3 loop reads CASSPSGGGPLGEQYF. CDR3 nucleotides: TGTGCCAGCAGCCCCTCAGGCGGGGGCCCTTTGGGCGAGCAGTACTTC.

The chain links TRBV6-1 to TRBJ1-6; D may be TRBD1 (5 bases). The germline gives CDR1 MNHNS, CDR2 SASEGT. Trimming pared 1 base from V and 7 bases from J, leaving 8 bases between. The CDR3 has 14 amino acids. DNA for the CDR3: TGTGCCAGCAGTGAAGGACAGTTAAATTCACCCCTCCACTTT. Protein product: CASSEGQLNSPLHF.

This chain joins TRBV28 and TRBJ2-1, with unresolved D. Germline-derived CDR1 and CDR2 are MDHEN and SYDVKM. The CDR3 extends over 15 amino acids. The V end was cut by 11 bases, the J end by 3 bases, with 20 bases between. CDR3 in amino acids: CAAQDGYDNYNEQFF. In nucleotides, the CDR3 is TGTGCCGCCCAGGATGGGTATGATAACTACAATGAGCAGTTCTTC.

This clone was recorded many times. At the DNA level, this CDR3 is encoded by other sequences in the same sample as well. In DNA form, the CDR3 reads TGTGCCAGCGGCGAAAGCGGGAGCGGTACAGATACGCAGTATTTT. Amino acids: CASGESGSGTDTQYF. This sequence joins TRBV6-4 and TRBJ2-3, with TRBD2 matching over 8 bases. The CDR3 consists of 15 residues. Trimming at V came to 8 bases and at J to 3 bases, leaving 10 bases not matched to a gene. CDR1 and CDR2 from the germline V gene are MRHNA and SNTAGT.

This rearrangement joins TRBV7-9 to TRBJ2-1; 7 positions match TRBD2. Per the germline V gene, CDR1 is SEHNR and CDR2 is FQNEAQ (reference sequence). J lost 5 bases, V lost 0 bases, and 4 bases had no gene match. This CDR3 comprises 15 residues. Here the CDR3 DNA reads TGTGCCAGCAGCTTAGCGGGAGGGCCGAACAATGAGCAGTTCTTC. Translated, it gives CASSLAGGPNNEQFF.

A few counts support this clone. The sample holds other DNA sequences that translate to the same CDR3. Here the CDR3 reads CAISESGRNTEAFF. The CDR3 DNA is TGTGCCATCAGTGAGTCGGGCAGGAACACTGAAGCTTTCTTT. The V and J genes are TRBV10-3 and TRBJ1-1; D is unclear. This CDR3 spans 14 amino acids. The V gene's germline CDR1 is ENHRY and CDR2 SYGVKD. Trimming stripped 0 bases from V and 1 base from J, with 6 bases between.

V gene TRBV6-6 combines with J gene TRBJ2-1, with TRBD2 identical over 11 bases. This CDR3 contains 16 residues. V lost 5 bases and J lost 2; bases outside the gene matches: 5. CDR1 is MNHNY and CDR2 is SVGAGI in the germline V gene (reference sequence). The CDR3 sequence: CASSTGTSGTYNEQFF. The CDR3 DNA sequence: TGTGCCAGCAGTACCGGGACTAGCGGCACCTACAATGAGCAGTTCTTC.

The rearrangement uses TRBV27 and TRBJ2-7, with TRBD2 identical over 8 bases. CDR1 MNHEY and CDR2 SMNVEV come from the germline V gene (reference sequence). The CDR3 spans 15 residues. V lost 5 bases and J lost 6; bases outside the gene matches: 12. CDR3 region: CASSPEGLVLREQYF. CDR3 nucleotide sequence: TGTGCCAGCAGTCCCGAGGGACTAGTTCTTCGCGAGCAGTACTTC.

J is TRBJ2-1 and V is TRBV7-2, with 7 bases that match TRBD1. CDR3 length equals 14 residues. The V segment lost 3 bases and the J segment 6 bases; nucleotides outside the gene matches: 5. Germline V gene lookup returns CDR1 SGHTA and CDR2 FQGNSA. The CDR3 is CASSFIPGGNEQFF. DNA for the CDR3: TGTGCCAGCAGCTTTATCCCAGGGGGCAATGAGCAGTTCTTC.

The J gene is TRBJ2-5, the V gene TRBV6-6; 11 bases are a match to TRBD2. CDR1 and CDR2 (germline): MNHNY, SVGAGI (reference sequence). The CDR3 is made up of 16 amino acids. The V segment lost 6 bases and the J segment 1 base; nucleotides outside the gene matches: 7. The chain's CDR3 is CASSIGTSGIQETQYF. In DNA form, the CDR3 reads TGTGCCAGCAGCATTGGGACTAGCGGAATCCAAGAGACCCAGTACTTC.

The CDR3 protein is CASSLAQGNTEAFF. In DNA, the CDR3 is TGTGCCAGCAGCTTGGCGCAGGGGAACACTGAAGCTTTCTTT. The rearrangement joins TRBV5-6 to TRBJ1-1, with a possible D match to TRBD1 (5 bases). CDR3 length: 14 residues. V gave up 0 bases and J gave up 1 base, with 7 bases separating them. Germline CDR1 and CDR2: SGHDT and YYEEEE.

This chain joins TRBV6-6 and TRBJ1-2; 8 positions match TRBD1. This CDR3 spans 13 amino acids. Germline CDR1 MNHNY, CDR2 SVGAGI (reference sequence). V was pared by 7 bases and J by 3 bases, with 4 bases of the junction left unmatched. CDR3 residues: CASTPGQDYGYTF. The CDR3 DNA sequence: TGTGCCAGCACCCCGGGACAGGACTATGGCTACACCTTC.

V usage is TRBV7-9 and J usage is TRBJ2-1; the match to TRBD2 covers 10 bases. J was trimmed by 5 bases and V by 5 bases; bases with no gene match: 9. The CDR3 has 16 amino acids. Germline V lookup: CDR1 SEHNR, CDR2 FQNEAQ (reference sequence). The CDR3: CASSPRTSGYNNEQFF. DNA for the CDR3: TGTGCCAGCAGCCCGAGGACTAGCGGCTACAACAATGAGCAGTTCTTC.

The rearrangement links TRBV7-9 to TRBJ2-7, with 7 positions matching TRBD2. Trimming removed 5 bases from V and 0 bases from J; junction bases left unmatched: 7. CDR1 and CDR2 (germline): SEHNR, FQNEAQ (reference sequence). CDR3 size: 15 residues. The CDR3 spells CASSPKGGTSYEQYF. Written as DNA, the CDR3 is TGTGCCAGCAGCCCCAAGGGAGGGACCTCCTACGAGCAGTACTTC. Drawing the rest from reference TRBV7-9 and TRBJ2-7, the complete variable domain is DTGVSQNPRHKITKRGQNVTFRCDPISEHNRLYWYRQTLGQGPEFLTYFQNEAQLEKSRLLSDRFSAERPKGSFSTLEIQRTEQGDSAMYLCASSPKGGTSYEQYFGPGTRLTVT.

The chain employs TRBV7-2 and TRBJ2-7; D gene ambiguous. This CDR3 comprises 14 residues. Germline V gives CDR1 SGHTA, CDR2 FQGNSA. V was pared by 3 bases and J by 3 bases, with 12 bases between. The CDR3: CASSFSPTIYEQYF. CDR3 coding DNA: TGTGCCAGCAGCTTTTCCCCTACCATCTACGAGCAGTACTTC. The whole variable domain, filled in from reference TRBV7-2 and TRBJ2-7, reads GAGVSQSPSNKVTEKGKDVELRCDPISGHTALYWYRQSLGQGLEFLIYFQGNSAPDKSGLPSDRFSAERTGGSVSTLTIQRTQQEDSAVYLCASSFSPTIYEQYFGPGTRLTVT.

This chain uses TRBV7-2 with TRBJ1-5, with 7 bases identical to TRBD1. V shed 5 bases and J 5 bases; nucleotides not matched to a gene: 9. Germline-derived CDR1 and CDR2 are SGHTA and FQGNSA. This CDR3 is 15 amino acids long. The CDR3 coding sequence is TGTGCCAGCAGCCCCCGACAGGGTTTTGATCAGCCCCAGCATTTT. Translating gives CASSPRQGFDQPQHF. The full variable domain, in which reference TRBV7-2 and TRBJ1-5 provide the parts outside the CDR3, is GAGVSQSPSNKVTEKGKDVELRCDPISGHTALYWYRQSLGQGLEFLIYFQGNSAPDKSGLPSDRFSAERTGGSVSTLTIQRTQQEDSAVYLCASSPRQGFDQPQHFGDGTRLSIL.

Comments on this clone: One junction end disagrees with the germline gene, perhaps due to a read error. V is TRBV7-2 and J is TRBJ2-3, with 8 positions matching TRBD2. Germline CDR1 reads SGHTA; CDR2 reads FQGNSA. The CDR3 runs to 13 residues. The CDR3 DNA reads TGTGCCGGCAGGTCGTTCGCGGGGGGTACGCAGTATTTT. Amino acid sequence: CAGRSFAGGTQYF.

This clone came up a few times. The CDR3 DNA sequence: TGTGCCAGCAGCACAAGGACAGCTGAAGCTTTCTTT. It codes for CASSTRTAEAFF. The chain couples TRBV5-4 to TRBJ1-1, with D perhaps TRBD1 (6 bases). The CDR3 length is 12 residues. V gave up 4 bases and J gave up 6 bases, with 10 bases separating them. The germline V gene has CDR1 SGHNT and CDR2 YYREEE (reference sequence).

The rearrangement links TRBV4-3 to TRBJ2-2; no definite D call. CDR1 and CDR2 (germline): LGHNA, YSLEER. V was cut by 6 bases and J by 0 bases, with 8 bases left in between. The CDR3 length is 14 residues. CDR3 coding DNA: TGCGCCAGCAGTTTACAGCCGAACACCGGGGAGCTGTTTTTT. This gives the protein CASSLQPNTGELFF.

This clone was recorded only once. CDR3 sequence reads: CASSQGAGKSTEAFF. CDR3 nucleotides: TGTGCCAGCAGCCAAGGTGCAGGGAAGTCCACTGAAGCTTTCTTT. This chain connects TRBV14 to TRBJ1-1; tentatively, D is TRBD1 (5 bases). This CDR3 is built from 15 residues. V lost 1 base and J 4 bases, leaving 13 bases between the germline ends. Germline assignment: CDR1 SGHDN and CDR2 FVKESK.

V usage is TRBV5-1 and J usage is TRBJ2-1, with 11 bases identical to TRBD2. Germline lookup yields CDR1 SGHRS and CDR2 YFSETQ. This CDR3 has 16 residues. V dropped 1 base and J dropped 7; count of bases not matched to a gene: 7. In DNA form, the CDR3 reads TGCGCCAGCAGCTTGTGGGGTGCTAGCGGGGGGAATGAGCAGTTCTTC. Translated, it gives CASSLWGASGGNEQFF.

V and J are TRBV4-3 and TRBJ2-2, with TRBD1 matching over 7 bases. This CDR3 is built from 15 residues. Unmatched junction bases numbered 8, after V lost 5 bases and J lost 5 bases. Germline assignment: CDR1 LGHNA and CDR2 YSLEER. In DNA, the CDR3 is TGCGCCAGCAGCTCGCTGGGACAGTCAACCGGGGAGCTGTTTTTT. Protein: CASSSLGQSTGELFF.

The rearrangement joins TRBV4-3 to TRBJ2-7; 10 bases map to TRBD1. The junction had 9 bases not matched to a gene; V was cut back by 4 bases and J by 6 bases. Germline CDR1 and CDR2: LGHNA and YSLEER. This CDR3 comprises 15 residues. The CDR3 spells CASSPHLGQGTEQYF. CDR3 nucleotides: TGCGCCAGCAGCCCTCATCTGGGACAGGGGACCGAGCAGTACTTC.